This T cell receptor beta chain stems from a study of cytomegalovirus exposure and HLA in healthy donors. On the study more broadly: From HLA-typed donors, an early data release held roughly 89 million unique TCRs. Study-level findings and limits: Compared with the roughly 670-donor mean, an Asian-associated ancestry cluster reportedly had fewer N-insertions, according to a later analysis.

Healthy bone marrow donors formed the donor group. The CDR3 has 16 amino acids. J lost 3 bases, V lost 2 bases, and 3 bases had no gene match. From germline, CDR1 is WSHSY and CDR2 SAAADI. 60 Vbeta and 13 Jbeta primers were used in PCR. Profiled with immunoSEQ multiplex PCR; TCRdb holds only in-frame clones, not every one. The repertoire shows just over 50,000 clones; the top ten hold roughly 12%. Concerning this clone: The antigen remains unidentified.

The chain recombines TRBV10-2 with TRBJ2-3; 12 positions match TRBD2. The source of this sequence is a woman aged 55 to 70 in good health and CMV-seropositive. The sample comprised PBMCs. The CDR3 DNA is TGCGCCAGCAGTGAGCTAGCGGGGGGGCGGACAGATACGCAGTATTTT. This encodes CASSELAGGRTDTQYF.